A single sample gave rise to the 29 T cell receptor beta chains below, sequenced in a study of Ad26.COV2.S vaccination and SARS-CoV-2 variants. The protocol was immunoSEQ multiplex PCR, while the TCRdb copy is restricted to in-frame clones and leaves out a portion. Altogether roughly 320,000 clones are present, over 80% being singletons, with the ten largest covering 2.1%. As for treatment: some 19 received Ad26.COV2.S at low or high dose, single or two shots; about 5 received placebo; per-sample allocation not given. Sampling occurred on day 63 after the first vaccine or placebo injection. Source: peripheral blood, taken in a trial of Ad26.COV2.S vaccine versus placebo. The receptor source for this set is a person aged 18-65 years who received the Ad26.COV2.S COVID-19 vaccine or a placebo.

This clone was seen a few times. CDR3: CASSEGAPNSPLHF. The CDR3 coding sequence is TGTGCCAGCAGTGAGGGGGCCCCAAATTCACCCCTCCACTTT. This chain uses TRBV2 with TRBJ1-6, with a possible D match to TRBD1 (6 bases). V lost 3 bases to trimming and J lost 7 bases, with 10 bases between them. CDR3 size: 14 residues. Germline CDR1 and CDR2: SNHLY and FYNNEI. The complete variable domain, with remaining parts taken from reference TRBV2 and TRBJ1-6, reads EPEVTQTPSHQVTQMGQEVILRCVPISNHLYFYWYRQILGQKVEFLVSFYNNEISEKSEIFDDQFSVERPDGSNFTLKIRSTKLEDSAMYFCASSEGAPNSPLHFGNGTRLTVT.

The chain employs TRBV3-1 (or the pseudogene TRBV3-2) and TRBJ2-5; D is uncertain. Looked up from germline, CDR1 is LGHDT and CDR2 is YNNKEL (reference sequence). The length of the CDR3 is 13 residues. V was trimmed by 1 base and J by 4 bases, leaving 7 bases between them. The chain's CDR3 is CASSQVPAETQYF. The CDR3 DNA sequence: TGTGCCAGCAGCCAAGTTCCAGCAGAGACCCAGTACTTC.

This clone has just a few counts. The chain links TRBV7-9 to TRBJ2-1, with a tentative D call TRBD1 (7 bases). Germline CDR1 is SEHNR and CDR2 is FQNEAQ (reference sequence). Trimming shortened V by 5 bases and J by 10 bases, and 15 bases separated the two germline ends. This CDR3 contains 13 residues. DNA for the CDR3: TGTGCCAGCAGCCTCCAGGGGGGCCAAGAGCAGTTCTTC. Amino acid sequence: CASSLQGGQEQFF. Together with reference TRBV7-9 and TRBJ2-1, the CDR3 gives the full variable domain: DTGVSQNPRHKITKRGQNVTFRCDPISEHNRLYWYRQTLGQGPEFLTYFQNEAQLEKSRLLSDRFSAERPKGSFSTLEIQRTEQGDSAMYLCASSLQGGQEQFFGPGTRLTVL.

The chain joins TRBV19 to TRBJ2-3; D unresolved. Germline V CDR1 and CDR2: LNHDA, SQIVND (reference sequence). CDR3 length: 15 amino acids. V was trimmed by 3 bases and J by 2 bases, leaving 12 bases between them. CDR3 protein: CASSIRATITDTQYF. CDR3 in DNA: TGTGCCAGTAGTATCCGGGCTACTATCACAGATACGCAGTATTTT.

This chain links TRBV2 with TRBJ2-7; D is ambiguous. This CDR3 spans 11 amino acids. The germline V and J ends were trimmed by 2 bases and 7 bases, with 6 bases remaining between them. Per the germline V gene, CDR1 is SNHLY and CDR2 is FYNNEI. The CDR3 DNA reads TGTGCCAGCAGTGAAATACGAGAGCAGTACTTC. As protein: CASSEIREQYF.

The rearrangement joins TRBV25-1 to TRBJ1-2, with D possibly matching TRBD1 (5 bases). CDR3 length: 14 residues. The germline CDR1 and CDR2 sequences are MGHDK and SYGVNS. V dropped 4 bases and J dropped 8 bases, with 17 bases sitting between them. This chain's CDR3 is CASSGPGTAGGYTF. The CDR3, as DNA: TGTGCCAGCAGTGGACCCGGGACGGCGGGCGGCTACACCTTC.

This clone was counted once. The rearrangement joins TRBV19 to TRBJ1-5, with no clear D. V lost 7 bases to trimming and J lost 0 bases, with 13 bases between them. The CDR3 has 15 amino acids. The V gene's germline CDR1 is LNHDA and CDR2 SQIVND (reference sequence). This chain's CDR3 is CASTSGKRSNQPQHF. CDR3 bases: TGTGCCAGTACCTCGGGGAAACGTAGCAATCAGCCCCAGCATTTT.

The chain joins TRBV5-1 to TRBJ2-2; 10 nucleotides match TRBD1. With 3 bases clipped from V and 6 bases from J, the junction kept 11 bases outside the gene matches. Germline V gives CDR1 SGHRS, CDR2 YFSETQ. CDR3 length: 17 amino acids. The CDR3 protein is CASSSLPGQGSAGELFF. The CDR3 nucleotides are TGCGCCAGCAGCTCCCTTCCGGGACAGGGGTCCGCCGGGGAGCTGTTTTTT.

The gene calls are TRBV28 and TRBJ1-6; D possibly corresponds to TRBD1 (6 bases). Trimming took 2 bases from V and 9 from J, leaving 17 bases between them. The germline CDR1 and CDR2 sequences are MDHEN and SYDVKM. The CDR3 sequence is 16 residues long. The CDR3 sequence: CASSLADSGAFSPLHF. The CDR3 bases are TGTGCCAGCAGTTTAGCGGACAGCGGCGCTTTTTCACCCCTCCACTTT.

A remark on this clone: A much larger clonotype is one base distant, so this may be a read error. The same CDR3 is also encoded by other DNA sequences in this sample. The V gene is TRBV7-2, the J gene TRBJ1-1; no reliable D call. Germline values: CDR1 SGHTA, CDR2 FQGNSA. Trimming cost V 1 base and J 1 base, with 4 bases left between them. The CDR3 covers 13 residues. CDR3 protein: CASSLEGNTEAFF. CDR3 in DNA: TGTGCCAGCAGCTTAGAGGGGAACACTGAAGCTTTCTTT. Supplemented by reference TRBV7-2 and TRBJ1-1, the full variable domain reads GAGVSQSPSNKVTEKGKDVELRCDPISGHTALYWYRQSLGQGLEFLIYFQGNSAPDKSGLPSDRFSAERTGGSVSTLTIQRTQQEDSAVYLCASSLEGNTEAFFGQGTRLTVV.

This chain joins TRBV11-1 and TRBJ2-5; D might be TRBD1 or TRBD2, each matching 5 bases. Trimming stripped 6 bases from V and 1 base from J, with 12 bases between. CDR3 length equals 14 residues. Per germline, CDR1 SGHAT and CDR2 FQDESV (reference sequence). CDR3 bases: TGTGCCAGCAGTAACCTGAGGGGCCAAGAGACCCAGTACTTC. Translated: CASSNLRGQETQYF.

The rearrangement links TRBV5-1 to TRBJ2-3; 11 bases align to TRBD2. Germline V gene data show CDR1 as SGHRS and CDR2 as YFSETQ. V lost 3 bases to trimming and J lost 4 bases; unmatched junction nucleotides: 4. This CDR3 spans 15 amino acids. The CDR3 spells CASSSTSGAADTQYF. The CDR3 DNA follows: TGCGCCAGCAGCTCGACTAGCGGGGCCGCAGATACGCAGTATTTT.

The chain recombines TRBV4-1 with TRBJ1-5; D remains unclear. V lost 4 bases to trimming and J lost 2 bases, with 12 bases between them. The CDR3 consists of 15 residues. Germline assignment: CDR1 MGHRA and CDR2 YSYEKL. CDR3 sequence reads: CASSRQVMGNQPQHF. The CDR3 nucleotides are TGCGCCAGCAGCCGGCAGGTCATGGGCAATCAGCCCCAGCATTTT.

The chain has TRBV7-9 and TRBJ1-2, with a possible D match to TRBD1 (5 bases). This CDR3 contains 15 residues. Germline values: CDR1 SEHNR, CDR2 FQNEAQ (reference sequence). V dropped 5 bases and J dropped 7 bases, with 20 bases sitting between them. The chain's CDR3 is CASSRRGSSPLGYTF. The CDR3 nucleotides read TGTGCCAGCAGCCGTCGGGGCTCTAGCCCCCTTGGCTACACCTTC.

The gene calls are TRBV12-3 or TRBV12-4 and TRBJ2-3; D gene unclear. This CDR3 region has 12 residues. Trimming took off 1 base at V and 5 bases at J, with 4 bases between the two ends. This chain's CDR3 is CASSLGVDTQYF. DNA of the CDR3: TGTGCCAGCAGTTTAGGGGTAGATACGCAGTATTTT.

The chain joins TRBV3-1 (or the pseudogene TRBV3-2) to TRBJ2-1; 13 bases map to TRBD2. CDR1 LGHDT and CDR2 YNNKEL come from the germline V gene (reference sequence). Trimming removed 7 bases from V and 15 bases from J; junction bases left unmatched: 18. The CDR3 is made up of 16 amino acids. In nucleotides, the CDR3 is TGTGCCAGCACCGAGGGCGGGACTAGCGGGGATACCATCTGGTTCTTC. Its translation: CASTEGGTSGDTIWFF.

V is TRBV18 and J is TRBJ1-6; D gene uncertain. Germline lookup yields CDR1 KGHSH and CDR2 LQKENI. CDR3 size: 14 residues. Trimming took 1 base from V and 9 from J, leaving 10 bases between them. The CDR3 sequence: CASSPLAEGSPLHF. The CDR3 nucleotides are TGTGCCAGCTCACCACTTGCTGAGGGTTCACCCCTCCACTTT.

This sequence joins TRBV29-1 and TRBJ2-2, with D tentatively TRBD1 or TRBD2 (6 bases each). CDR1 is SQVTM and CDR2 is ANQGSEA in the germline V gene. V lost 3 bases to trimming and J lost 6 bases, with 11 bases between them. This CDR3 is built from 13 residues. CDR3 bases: TGCAGCGTTGATTCGGGGGCGGCCGGGGAGCTGTTTTTT. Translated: CSVDSGAAGELFF.

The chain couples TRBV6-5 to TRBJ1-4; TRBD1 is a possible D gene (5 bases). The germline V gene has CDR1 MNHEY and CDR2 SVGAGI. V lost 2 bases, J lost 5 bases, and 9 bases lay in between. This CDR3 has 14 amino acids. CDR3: CASSYTQGNEKLFF. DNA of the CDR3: TGTGCCAGCAGTTACACTCAGGGCAATGAAAAACTGTTTTTT.

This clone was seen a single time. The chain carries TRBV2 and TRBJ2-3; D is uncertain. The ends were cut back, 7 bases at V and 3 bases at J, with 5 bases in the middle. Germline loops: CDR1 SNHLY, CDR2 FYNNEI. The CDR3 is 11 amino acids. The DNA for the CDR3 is TGTGCCAGCAAACTTACAGATACGCAGTATTTT. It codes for CASKLTDTQYF.

CDR3 loop: CASSLAAYNYGYTF. The CDR3 bases are TGTGCCAGCAGCTTAGCGGCCTATAACTATGGCTACACCTTC. The rearrangement joins TRBV7-2 to TRBJ1-2; D unclear. Trimming shortened V by 0 bases and J by 1 base, and 6 bases separated the two germline ends. Germline CDR1 reads SGHTA; CDR2 reads FQGNSA. This CDR3 contains 14 residues.

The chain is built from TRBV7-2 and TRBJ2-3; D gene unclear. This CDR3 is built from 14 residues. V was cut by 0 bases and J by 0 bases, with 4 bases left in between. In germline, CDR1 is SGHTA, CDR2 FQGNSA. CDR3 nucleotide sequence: TGTGCCAGCAGCTTAGCTACGAGCACAGATACGCAGTATTTT. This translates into CASSLATSTDTQYF.

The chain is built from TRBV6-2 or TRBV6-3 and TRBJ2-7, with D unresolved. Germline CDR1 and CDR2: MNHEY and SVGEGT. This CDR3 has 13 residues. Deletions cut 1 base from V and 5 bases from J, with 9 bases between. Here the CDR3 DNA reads TGTGCCAGCAGTTACTTGGCCCCAGACGAGCAGTACTTC. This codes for CASSYLAPDEQYF.

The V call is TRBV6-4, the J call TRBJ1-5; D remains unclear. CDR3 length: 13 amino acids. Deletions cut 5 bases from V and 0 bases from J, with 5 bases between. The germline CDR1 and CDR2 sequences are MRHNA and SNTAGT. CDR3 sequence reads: CASSPNSNQPQHF. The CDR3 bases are TGTGCCAGCAGTCCCAATAGCAATCAGCCCCAGCATTTT.

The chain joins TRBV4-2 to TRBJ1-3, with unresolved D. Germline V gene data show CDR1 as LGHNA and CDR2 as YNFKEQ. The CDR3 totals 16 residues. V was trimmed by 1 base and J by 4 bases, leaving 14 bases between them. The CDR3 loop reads CASSQGENIFGNTIYF. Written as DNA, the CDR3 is TGTGCCAGCAGCCAAGGAGAGAACATCTTCGGAAACACCATATATTTT.

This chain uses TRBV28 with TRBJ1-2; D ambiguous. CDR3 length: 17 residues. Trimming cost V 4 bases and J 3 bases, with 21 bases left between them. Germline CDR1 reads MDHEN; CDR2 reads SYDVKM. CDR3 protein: CASSYFSGGKGYYGYTF. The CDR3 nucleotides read TGTGCCAGCAGTTATTTCTCCGGTGGCAAGGGTTACTATGGCTACACCTTC.

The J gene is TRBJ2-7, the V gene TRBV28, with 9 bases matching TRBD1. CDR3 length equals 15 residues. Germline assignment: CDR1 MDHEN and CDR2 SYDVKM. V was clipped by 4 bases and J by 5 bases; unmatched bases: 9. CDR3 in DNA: TGTGCCAGCAGTTCTCCCGGGACAGGGACGGACGAGCAGTACTTC. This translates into CASSSPGTGTDEQYF.

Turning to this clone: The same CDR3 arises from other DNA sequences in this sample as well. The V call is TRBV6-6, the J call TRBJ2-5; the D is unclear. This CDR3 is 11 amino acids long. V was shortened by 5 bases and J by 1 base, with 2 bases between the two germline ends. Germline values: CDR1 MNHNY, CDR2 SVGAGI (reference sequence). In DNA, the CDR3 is TGTGCCAGCAGTCCCCAAGAGACCCAGTACTTC. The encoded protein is CASSPQETQYF.

CDR3 region: CASSSVTGNEQYF. The CDR3 DNA sequence: TGTGCCAGCAGCTCCGTGACCGGCAACGAGCAGTATTTT. The chain links TRBV7-3 to TRBJ2-3; D remains ambiguous. The CDR3 consists of 13 residues. Germline V lookup: CDR1 SGHTA, CDR2 FQGTGA. V lost 4 bases and J 11 bases, leaving 16 bases between the germline ends.